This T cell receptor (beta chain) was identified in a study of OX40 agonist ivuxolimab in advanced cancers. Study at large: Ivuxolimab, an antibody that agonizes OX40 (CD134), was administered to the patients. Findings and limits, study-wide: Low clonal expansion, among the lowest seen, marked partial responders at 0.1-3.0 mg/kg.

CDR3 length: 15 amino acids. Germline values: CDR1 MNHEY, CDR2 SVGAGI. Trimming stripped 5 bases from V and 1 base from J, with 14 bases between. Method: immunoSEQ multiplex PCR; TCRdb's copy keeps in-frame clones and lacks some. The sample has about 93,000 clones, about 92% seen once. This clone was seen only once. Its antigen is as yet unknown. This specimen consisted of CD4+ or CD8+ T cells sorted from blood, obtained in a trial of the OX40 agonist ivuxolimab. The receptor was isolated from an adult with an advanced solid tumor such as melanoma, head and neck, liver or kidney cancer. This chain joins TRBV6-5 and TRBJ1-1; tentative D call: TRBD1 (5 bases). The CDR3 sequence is CASSRDGGKNTEAFF. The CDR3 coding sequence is TGTGCCAGCAGTAGGGACGGAGGGAAGAACACTGAAGCTTTCTTT.